Below are 11 T cell receptor beta chains sequenced from a single sample in a study of monozygotic twins with inflammatory bowel disease. One entry per CDR3 protein, without DNA, is what TCRdb gives after re-calling the 5' RACE reads. There are approximately 150,000 distinct CDR3 sequences in the sample, with roughly 2.3% held by the top ten. The source material was blood. The receptors were gathered from a human donor with ulcerative colitis or Crohn's disease, or a healthy co-twin of an affected twin (not recorded which).

This rearrangement joins TRBV27 to TRBJ2-1; TCRdb outputs TRBD2, but without DNA this stays unchecked. The germline V gene encodes CDR1 MNHEY and CDR2 SMNVEV (reference sequence). This CDR3 contains 18 residues. The CDR3 sequence is CASSLSRGGRGSYNEQFF.

The rearrangement joins TRBV25-1 to TRBJ2-7. Germline V CDR1 and CDR2: MGHDK, SYGVNS. This CDR3 spans 13 amino acids. The chain's CDR3 is CASTGQGPYEQYF.

The rearrangement joins TRBV20-1 to TRBJ2-2; TCRdb's assignment of TRBD2 cannot be checked, as there is no DNA. Germline assignment: CDR1 DFQATT and CDR2 SNEGSKA (reference sequence). The CDR3 is 16 amino acids. CDR3: CSARPAGGINTGELFF.

The chain joins TRBV12-3 or TRBV12-4 to TRBJ2-7; TCRdb outputs TRBD1, but without DNA this stays unchecked. This CDR3 is 13 amino acids long. The CDR3 loop is CASTLGRGGEQYF.

The chain recombines TRBV20-1 with TRBJ2-6. This CDR3 has 17 amino acids. The germline CDR1 and CDR2 sequences are DFQATT and SNEGSKA (reference sequence). CDR3 loop: CSAASGFQPTGANVLTF.

The chain employs TRBV5-1 and TRBJ2-4; TCRdb selects TRBD1, and the lack of DNA leaves this call unchecked. CDR1 is SGHRS, CDR2 YFSETQ, per germline. CDR3 size: 18 residues. Here the CDR3 reads CASSLVTGDLLAKNIQYF.

J is TRBJ1-6 and V is TRBV2. CDR3 length: 14 residues. CDR1 and CDR2 from the germline V gene are SNHLY and FYNNEI. The CDR3 here is CASRPQTYNSPLHF.

The chain has TRBV29-1 and TRBJ2-3; TCRdb returns TRBD1, unconfirmable since there is no DNA. Germline V gene sequence: CDR1 SQVTM, CDR2 ANQGSEA. The CDR3 contains 12 residues. CDR3 sequence reads: CSSAPGRDTQYF.

This chain links TRBV12-3 or TRBV12-4 with TRBJ2-1; there is no DNA to check the TCRdb D call of TRBD2. There are 17 residues in the CDR3. CDR3 sequence reads: CASSLVHGGAVYNEQFF.

This chain connects TRBV5-1 to TRBJ1-1; the D gene TCRdb calls, TRBD1, cannot be checked with no DNA. This CDR3 comprises 18 residues. Germline lookup yields CDR1 SGHRS and CDR2 YFSETQ. CDR3 protein: CASSPRRDITSQNTEAFF.

The chain couples TRBV5-5 to TRBJ2-6; the TCRdb call, TRBD1, lacks DNA for checking. The V gene's germline CDR1 is SGHKS and CDR2 YYEKEE (reference sequence). The CDR3 has 17 residues. The CDR3 sequence: CASIHLGGGPGANVLTF.